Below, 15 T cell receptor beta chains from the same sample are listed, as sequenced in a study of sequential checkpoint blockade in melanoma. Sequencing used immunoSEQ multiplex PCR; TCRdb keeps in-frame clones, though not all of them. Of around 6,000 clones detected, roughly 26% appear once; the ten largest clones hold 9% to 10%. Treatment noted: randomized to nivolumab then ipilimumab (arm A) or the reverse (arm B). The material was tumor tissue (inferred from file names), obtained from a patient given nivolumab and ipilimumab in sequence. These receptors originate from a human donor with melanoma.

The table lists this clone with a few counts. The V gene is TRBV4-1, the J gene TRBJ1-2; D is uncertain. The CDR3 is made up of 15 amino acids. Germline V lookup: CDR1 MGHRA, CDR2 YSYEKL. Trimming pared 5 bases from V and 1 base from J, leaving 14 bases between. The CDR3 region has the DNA TGCGCCAGCAGCTCACCGACGCTGGGTAACTATGGCTACACCTTC. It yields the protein CASSSPTLGNYGYTF.

The CDR3 loop is CASSFSKVAGDYGYTF. CDR3 DNA: TGTGCCAGCAGCTTCTCGAAGGTGGCAGGGGACTATGGCTACACCTTC. The V call is TRBV9, the J call TRBJ1-2; a possible D gene is TRBD1 (6 bases). Germline CDR1 SGDLS, CDR2 YYNGEE. Trimming shortened V by 4 bases and J by 3 bases, and 19 bases separated the two germline ends. This CDR3 spans 16 amino acids.

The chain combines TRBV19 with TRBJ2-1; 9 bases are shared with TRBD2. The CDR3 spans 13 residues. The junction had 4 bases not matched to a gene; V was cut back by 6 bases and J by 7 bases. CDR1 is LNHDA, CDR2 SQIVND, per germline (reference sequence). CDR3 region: CASRREGINEQFF. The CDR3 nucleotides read TGTGCCAGTAGGCGGGAGGGTATTAATGAGCAGTTCTTC.

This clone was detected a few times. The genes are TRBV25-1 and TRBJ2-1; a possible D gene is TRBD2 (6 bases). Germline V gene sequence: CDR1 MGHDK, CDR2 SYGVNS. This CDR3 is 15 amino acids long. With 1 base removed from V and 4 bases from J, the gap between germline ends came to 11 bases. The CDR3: CASSEFDGGYNEQFF. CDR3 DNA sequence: TGTGCCAGCAGTGAATTCGACGGAGGGTACAATGAGCAGTTCTTC.

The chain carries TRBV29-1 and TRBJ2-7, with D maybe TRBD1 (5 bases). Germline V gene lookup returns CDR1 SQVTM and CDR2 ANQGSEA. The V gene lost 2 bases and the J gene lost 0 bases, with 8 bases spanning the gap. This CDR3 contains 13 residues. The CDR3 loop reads CSVESGASYEQYF. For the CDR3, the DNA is TGCAGCGTTGAATCTGGGGCCTCCTACGAGCAGTACTTC.

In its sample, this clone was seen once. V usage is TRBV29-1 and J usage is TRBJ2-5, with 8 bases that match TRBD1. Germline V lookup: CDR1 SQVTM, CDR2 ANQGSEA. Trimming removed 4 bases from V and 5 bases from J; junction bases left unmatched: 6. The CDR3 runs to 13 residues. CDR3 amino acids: CSVATGGTETQYF. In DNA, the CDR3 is TGCAGCGTTGCCACAGGGGGGACGGAGACCCAGTACTTC. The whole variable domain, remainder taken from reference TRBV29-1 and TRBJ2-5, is SAVISQKPSRDICQRGTSLTIQCQVDSQVTMMFWYRQQPGQSLTLIATANQGSEATYESGFVIDKFPISRPNLTFSTLTVSNMSPEDSSIYLCSVATGGTETQYFGPGTRLLVL.

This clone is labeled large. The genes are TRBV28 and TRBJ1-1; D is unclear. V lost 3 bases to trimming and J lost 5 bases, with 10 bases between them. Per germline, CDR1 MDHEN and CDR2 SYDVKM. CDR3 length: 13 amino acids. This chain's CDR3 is CASSFFSGTEAFF. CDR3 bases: TGTGCCAGCAGTTTTTTTTCGGGAACTGAAGCTTTCTTT.

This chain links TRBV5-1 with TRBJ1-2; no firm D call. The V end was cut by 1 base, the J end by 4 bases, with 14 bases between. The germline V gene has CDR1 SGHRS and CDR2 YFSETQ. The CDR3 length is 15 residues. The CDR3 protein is CASSLSPGPTYGYTF. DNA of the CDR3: TGCGCCAGCAGCTTGTCCCCGGGCCCTACCTATGGCTACACCTTC.

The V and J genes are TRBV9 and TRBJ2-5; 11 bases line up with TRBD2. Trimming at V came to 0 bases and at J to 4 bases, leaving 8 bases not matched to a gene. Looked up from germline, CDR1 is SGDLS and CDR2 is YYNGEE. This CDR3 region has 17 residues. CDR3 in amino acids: CASSVERLAGGRETQYF. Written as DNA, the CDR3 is TGTGCCAGCAGCGTAGAGAGGCTAGCGGGAGGCAGAGAGACCCAGTACTTC.

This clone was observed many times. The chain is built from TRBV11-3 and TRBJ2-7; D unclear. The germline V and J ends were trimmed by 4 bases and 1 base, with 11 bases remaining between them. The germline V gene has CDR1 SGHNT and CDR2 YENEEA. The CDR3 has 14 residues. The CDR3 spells CASSWREDSYEQYF. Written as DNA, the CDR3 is TGTGCCAGCAGCTGGCGAGAGGATTCCTACGAGCAGTACTTC. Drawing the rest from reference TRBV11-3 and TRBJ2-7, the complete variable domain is EAGVVQSPRYKIIEKKQPVAFWCNPISGHNTLYWYLQNLGQGPELLIRYENEEAVDDSQLPKDRFSAERLKGVDSTLKIQPAELGDSAVYLCASSWREDSYEQYFGPGTRLTVT.

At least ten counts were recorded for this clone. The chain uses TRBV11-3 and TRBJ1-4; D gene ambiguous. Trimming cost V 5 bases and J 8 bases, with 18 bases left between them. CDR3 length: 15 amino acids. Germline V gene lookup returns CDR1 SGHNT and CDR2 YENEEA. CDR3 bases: TGTGCCAGCAGCAAGACGGCTGAGCTCGGGGAAAAACTGTTTTTT. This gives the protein CASSKTAELGEKLFF.

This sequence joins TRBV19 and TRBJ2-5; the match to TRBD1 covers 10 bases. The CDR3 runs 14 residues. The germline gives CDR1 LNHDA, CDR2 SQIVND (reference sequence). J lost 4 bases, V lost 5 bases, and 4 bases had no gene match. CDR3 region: CASSPGTGVETQYF. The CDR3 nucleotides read TGTGCCAGTAGTCCCGGGACAGGGGTAGAGACCCAGTACTTC.

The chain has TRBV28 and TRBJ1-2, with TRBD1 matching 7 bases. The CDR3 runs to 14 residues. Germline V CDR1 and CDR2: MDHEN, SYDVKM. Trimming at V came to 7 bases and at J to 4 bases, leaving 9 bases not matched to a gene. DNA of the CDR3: TGTGCCAGCAATACTCCCGGGACAGTCTATGGCTACACCTTC. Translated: CASNTPGTVYGYTF.

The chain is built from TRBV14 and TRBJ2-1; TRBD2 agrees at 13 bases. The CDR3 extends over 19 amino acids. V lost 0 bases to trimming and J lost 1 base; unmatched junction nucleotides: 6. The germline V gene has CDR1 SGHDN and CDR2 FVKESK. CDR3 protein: CASSQERLAGGMSYNEQFF. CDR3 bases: TGTGCCAGCAGCCAAGAGAGACTAGCGGGAGGAATGTCCTACAATGAGCAGTTCTTC.

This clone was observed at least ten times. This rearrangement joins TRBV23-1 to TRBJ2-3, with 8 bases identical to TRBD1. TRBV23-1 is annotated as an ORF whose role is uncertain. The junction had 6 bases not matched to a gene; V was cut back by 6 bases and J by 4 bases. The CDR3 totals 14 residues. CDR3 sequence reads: CASSLRTGPDTQYF. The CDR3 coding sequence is TGCGCCAGCAGCTTGCGGACAGGGCCAGATACGCAGTATTTT.